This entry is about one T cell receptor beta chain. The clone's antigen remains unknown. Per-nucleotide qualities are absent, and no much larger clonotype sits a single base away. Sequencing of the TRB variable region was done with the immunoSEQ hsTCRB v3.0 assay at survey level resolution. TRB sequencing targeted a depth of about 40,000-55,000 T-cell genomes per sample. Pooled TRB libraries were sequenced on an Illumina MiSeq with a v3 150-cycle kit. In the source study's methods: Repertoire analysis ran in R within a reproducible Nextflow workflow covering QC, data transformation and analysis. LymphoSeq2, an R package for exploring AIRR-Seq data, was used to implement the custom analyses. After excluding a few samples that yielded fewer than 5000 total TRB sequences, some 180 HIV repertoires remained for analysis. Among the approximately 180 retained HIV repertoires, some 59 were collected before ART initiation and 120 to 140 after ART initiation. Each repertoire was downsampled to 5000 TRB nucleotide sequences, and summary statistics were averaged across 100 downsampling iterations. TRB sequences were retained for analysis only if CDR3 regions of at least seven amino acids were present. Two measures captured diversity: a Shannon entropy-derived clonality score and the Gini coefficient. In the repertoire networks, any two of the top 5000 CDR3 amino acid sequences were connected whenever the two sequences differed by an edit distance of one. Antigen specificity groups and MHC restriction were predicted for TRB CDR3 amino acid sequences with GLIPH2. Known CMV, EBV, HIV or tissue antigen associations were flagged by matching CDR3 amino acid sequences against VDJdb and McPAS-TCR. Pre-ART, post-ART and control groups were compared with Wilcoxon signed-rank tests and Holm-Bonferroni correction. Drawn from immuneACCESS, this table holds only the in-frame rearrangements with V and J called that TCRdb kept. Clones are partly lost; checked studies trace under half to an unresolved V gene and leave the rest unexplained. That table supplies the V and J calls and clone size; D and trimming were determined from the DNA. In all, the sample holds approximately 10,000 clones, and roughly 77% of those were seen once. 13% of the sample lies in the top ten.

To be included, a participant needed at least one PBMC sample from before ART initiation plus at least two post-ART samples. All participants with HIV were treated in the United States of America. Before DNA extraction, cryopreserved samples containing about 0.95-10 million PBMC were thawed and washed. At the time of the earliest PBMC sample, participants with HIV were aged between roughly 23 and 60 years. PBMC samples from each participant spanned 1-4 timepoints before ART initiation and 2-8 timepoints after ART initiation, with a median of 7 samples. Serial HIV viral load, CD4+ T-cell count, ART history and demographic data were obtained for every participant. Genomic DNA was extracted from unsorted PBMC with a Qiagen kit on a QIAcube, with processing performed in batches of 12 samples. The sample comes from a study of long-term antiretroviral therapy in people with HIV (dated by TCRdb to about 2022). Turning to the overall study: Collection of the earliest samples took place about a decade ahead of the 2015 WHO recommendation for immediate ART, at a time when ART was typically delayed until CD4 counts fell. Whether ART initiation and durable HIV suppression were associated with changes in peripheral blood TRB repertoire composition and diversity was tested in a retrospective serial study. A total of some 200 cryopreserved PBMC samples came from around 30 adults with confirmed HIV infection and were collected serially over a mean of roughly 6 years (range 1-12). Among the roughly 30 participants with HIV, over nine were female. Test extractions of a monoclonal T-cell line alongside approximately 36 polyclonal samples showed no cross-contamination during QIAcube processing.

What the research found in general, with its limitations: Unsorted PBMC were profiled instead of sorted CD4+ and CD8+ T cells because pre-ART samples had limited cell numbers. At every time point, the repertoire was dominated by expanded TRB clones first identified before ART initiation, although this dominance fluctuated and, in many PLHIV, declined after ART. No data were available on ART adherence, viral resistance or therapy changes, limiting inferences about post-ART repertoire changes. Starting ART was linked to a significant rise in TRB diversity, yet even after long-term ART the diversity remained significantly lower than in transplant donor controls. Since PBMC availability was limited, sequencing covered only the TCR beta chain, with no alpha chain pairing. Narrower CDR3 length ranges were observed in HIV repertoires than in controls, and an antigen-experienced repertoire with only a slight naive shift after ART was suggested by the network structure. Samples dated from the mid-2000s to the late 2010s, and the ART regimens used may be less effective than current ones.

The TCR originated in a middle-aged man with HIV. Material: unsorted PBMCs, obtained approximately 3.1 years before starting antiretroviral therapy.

The CDR3 corresponds to CASSPNLIGSEQFF. The base sequence is TGTGCCAGCAGCCCGAACCTTATAGGTAGTGAGCAGTTCTTC. The rearranged chain carries TRBV7-3 and TRBJ2-1; no D segment can be confidently identified. The CDR3 starts with the cysteine, ends with the phenylalanine, and has 14 residues. Only the CDR3 portion is preserved as DNA: 42 bases, with reading frame beginning at the first base. V is pared back by 5 bases and J by 9 bases, with 17 bases lying between the germline termini. According to the germline V gene, CDR1 reads SGHTA and CDR2 reads FQGTGA.